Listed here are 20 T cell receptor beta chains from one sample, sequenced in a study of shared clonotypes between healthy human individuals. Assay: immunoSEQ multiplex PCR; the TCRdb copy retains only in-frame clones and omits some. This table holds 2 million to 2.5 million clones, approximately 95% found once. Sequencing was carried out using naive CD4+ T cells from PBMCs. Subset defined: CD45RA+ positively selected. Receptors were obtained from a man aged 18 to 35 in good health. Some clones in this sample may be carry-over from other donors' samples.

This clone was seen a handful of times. For the CDR3, the DNA is TGCAGCGTTCGAGCACTAGCGGGAGTGGAGCAGTACTTC. Translation: CSVRALAGVEQYF. V gene TRBV29-1 combines with J gene TRBJ2-7; 11 bases are shared with TRBD2. Per the germline V gene, CDR1 is SQVTM and CDR2 is ANQGSEA. The J segment lost 7 bases and the V segment lost 5 bases, leaving 7 bases of the junction unmatched. The CDR3 runs 13 residues.

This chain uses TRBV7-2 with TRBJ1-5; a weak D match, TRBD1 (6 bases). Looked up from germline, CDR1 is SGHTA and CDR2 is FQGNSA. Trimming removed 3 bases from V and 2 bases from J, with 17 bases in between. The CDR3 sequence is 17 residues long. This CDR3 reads CASSFHSRGGGNQPQHF. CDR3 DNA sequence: TGTGCCAGCAGCTTTCACAGTAGAGGGGGAGGCAATCAGCCCCAGCATTTT.

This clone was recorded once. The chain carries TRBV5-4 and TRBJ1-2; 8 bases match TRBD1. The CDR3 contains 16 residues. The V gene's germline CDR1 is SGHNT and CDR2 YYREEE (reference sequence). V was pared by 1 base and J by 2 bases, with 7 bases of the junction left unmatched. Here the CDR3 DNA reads TGTGCCAGCAGCTTGAGGACAGGGTTTGGCAACTATGGCTACACCTTC. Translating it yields CASSLRTGFGNYGYTF.

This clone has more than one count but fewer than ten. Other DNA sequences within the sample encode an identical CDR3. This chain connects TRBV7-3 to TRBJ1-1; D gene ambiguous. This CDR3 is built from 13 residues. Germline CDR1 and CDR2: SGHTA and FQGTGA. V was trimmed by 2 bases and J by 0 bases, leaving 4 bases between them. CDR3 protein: CASSLLMNTEAFF. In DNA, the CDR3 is TGTGCCAGCAGCTTACTTATGAACACTGAAGCTTTCTTT. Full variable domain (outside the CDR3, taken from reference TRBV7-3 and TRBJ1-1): GAGVSQTPSNKVTEKGKYVELRCDPISGHTALYWYRQSLGQGPEFLIYFQGTGAADDSGLPNDRFFAVRPEGSVSTLKIQRTERGDSAVYLCASSLLMNTEAFFGQGTRLTVV.

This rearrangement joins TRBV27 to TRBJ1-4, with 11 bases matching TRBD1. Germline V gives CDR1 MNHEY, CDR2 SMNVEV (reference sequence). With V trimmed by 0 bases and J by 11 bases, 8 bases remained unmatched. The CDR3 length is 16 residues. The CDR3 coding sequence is TGTGCCAGCAGTTTATCGAAGGGACAGGGGGTAGGGAAACTGTTTTTT. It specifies CASSLSKGQGVGKLFF.

This chain's CDR3 is CASSEATGSVQPQHF. The DNA of the CDR3 is TGCGCCAGCAGCGAAGCCACAGGGTCGGTTCAGCCCCAGCATTTT. The chain employs TRBV5-1 and TRBJ1-5; D perhaps matches TRBD1 (6 bases). Germline V lookup: CDR1 SGHRS, CDR2 YFSETQ. The CDR3 length is 15 residues. Trimming took off 4 bases at V and 6 bases at J, with 17 bases between the two ends.

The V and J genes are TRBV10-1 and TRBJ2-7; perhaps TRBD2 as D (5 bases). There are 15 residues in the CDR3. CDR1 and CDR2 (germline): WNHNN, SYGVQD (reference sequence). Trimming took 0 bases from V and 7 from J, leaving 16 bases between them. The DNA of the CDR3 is TGCGCCAGCAGTGAGTCAGGCAGAAGCGGTTCGGAGCAGTACTTC. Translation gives CASSESGRSGSEQYF.

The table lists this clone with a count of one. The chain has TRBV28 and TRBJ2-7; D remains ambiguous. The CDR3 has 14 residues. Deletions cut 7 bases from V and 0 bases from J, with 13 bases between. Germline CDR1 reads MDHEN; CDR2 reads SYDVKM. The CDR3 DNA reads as TGTGCCAGCACCGCAAGCTACGGCTCCTACGAGCAGTACTTC. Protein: CASTASYGSYEQYF. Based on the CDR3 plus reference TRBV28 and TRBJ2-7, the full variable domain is DVKVTQSSRYLVKRTGEKVFLECVQDMDHENMFWYRQDPGLGLRLIYFSYDVKMKEKGDIPEGYSVSREKKERFSLILESASTNQTSMYLCASTASYGSYEQYFGPGTRLTVT.

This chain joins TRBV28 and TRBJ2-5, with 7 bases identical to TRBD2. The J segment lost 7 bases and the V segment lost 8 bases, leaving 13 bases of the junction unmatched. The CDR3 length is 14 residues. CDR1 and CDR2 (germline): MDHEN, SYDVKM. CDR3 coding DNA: TGTGCCAGCTACGGACTAGTGCGTTACGCGACCCAGTACTTC. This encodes CASYGLVRYATQYF.

In DNA form, the CDR3 reads TGTGCCAGCAGTTACTCGGCAGGAAGAAACACCATATATTTT. Protein sequence: CASSYSAGRNTIYF. V usage is TRBV6-6 and J usage is TRBJ1-3; D gene unclear. CDR3 length: 14 residues. Trimming pared 0 bases from V and 5 bases from J, leaving 8 bases between. Germline CDR1 MNHNY, CDR2 SVGAGI (reference sequence).

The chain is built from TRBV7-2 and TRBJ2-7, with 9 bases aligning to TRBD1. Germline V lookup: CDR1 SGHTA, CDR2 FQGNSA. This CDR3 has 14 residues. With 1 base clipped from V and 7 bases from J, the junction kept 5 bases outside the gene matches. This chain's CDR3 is CASSLGGTGREQYF. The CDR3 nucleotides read TGTGCCAGCAGCTTAGGGGGGACAGGGCGTGAGCAGTACTTC.

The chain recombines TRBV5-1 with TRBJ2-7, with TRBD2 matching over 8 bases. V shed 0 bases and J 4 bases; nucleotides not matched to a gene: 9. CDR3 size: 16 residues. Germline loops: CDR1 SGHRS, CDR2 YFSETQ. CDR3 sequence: CASSLAAGGGVYEQYF. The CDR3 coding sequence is TGCGCCAGCAGCTTGGCCGCGGGAGGCGGGGTTTACGAGCAGTACTTC.

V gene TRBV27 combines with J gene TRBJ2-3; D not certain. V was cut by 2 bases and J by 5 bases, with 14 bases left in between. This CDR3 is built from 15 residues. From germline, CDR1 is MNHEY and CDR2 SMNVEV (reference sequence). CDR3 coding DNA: TGTGCCAGCAGTTTAATGGCTCTCATTAAAGATACGCAGTATTTT. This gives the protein CASSLMALIKDTQYF.

CDR3 nucleotides: TGTGCCTTAGCGGGAGGTAACGACTACGAGCAGTACTTC. Translated, it gives CALAGGNDYEQYF. The V call is TRBV5-4, the J call TRBJ2-7, with 10 bases fitting TRBD2. The trim removed 10 bases at V and 3 bases at J, leaving 7 bases unmatched. The germline gives CDR1 SGHNT, CDR2 YYREEE (reference sequence). The CDR3 is 13 amino acids.

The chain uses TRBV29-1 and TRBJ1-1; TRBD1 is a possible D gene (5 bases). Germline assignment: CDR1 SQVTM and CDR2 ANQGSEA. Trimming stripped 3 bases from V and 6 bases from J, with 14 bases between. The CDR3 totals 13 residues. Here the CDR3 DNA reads TGCAGCGTTGAGAGGGCCGACAGTGCTGAAGCTTTCTTT. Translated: CSVERADSAEAFF.

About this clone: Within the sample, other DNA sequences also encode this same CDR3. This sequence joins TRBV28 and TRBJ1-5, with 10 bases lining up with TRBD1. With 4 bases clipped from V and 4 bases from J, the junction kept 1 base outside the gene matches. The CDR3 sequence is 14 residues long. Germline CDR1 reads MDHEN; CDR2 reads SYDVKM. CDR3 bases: TGTGCCAGCAGTTGGGGACAGGGGAATCAGCCCCAGCATTTT. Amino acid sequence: CASSWGQGNQPQHF.

The CDR3 sequence: CASSTGTINEQFF. The CDR3 DNA is TGCGCCAGCTCCACCGGGACCATCAATGAGCAGTTCTTC. This sequence joins TRBV10-1 and TRBJ2-1; D might be TRBD1 or TRBD2, each matching 5 bases. Germline V gives CDR1 WNHNN, CDR2 SYGVQD (reference sequence). This CDR3 region has 13 residues. Trimming left V 8 bases short and J 6 bases short, with 14 bases between.

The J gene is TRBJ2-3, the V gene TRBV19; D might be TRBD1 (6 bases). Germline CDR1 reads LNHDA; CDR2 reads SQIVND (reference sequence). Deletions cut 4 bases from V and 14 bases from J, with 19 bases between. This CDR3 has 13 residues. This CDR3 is CASSTTGAPESYF. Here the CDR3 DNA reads TGTGCCAGTAGTACGACAGGTGCGCCCGAGTCGTATTTT.

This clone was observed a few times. The CDR3 sequence is CASSLLGSYNEQFF. The CDR3 DNA follows: TGTGCCAGCAGCTTATTAGGCTCCTACAATGAGCAGTTCTTC. The chain joins TRBV7-2 to TRBJ2-1, with unresolved D. V was shortened by 2 bases and J by 0 bases, with 5 bases between the two germline ends. CDR3 length: 14 amino acids. Germline CDR1 is SGHTA and CDR2 is FQGNSA.

CDR3 in amino acids: CASSQEAKRVYEQYF. The CDR3 bases are TGCGCCAGCAGCCAAGAAGCCAAAAGGGTTTACGAGCAGTACTTC. This chain joins TRBV4-1 and TRBJ2-7; D gene unclear. The V gene lost 0 bases and the J gene lost 4 bases, with 13 bases spanning the gap. Germline V gene lookup returns CDR1 MGHRA and CDR2 YSYEKL. There are 15 residues in the CDR3.